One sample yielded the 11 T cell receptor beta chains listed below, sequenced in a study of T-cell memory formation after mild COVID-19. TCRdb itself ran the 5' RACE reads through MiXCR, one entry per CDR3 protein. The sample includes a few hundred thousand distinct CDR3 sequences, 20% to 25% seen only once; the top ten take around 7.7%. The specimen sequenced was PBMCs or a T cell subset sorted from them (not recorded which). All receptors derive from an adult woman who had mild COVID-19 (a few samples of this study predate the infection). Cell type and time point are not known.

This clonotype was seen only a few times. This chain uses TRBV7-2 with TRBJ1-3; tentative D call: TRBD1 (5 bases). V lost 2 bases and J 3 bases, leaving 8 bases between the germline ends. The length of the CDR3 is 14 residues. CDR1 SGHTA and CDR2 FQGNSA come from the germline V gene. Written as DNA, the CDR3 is TGTGCCAGCAGCTTACGGGGGGTTGGAAACACCATATATTTT. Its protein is CASSLRGVGNTIYF.

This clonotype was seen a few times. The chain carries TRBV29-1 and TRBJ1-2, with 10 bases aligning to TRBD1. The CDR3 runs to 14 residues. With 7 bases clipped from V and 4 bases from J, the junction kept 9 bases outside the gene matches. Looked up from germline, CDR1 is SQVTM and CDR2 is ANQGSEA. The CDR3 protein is CSARPGQGPYGYTF. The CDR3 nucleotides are TGCAGCGCCCGACCGGGACAGGGGCCCTATGGCTACACCTTC.

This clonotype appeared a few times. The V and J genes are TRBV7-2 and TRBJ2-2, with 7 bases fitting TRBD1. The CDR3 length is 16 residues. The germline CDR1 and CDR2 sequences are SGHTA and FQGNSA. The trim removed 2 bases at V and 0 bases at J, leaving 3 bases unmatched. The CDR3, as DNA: TGTGCCAGCAGCTTATGGGGACAGACGAACACCGGGGAGCTGTTTTTT. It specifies CASSLWGQTNTGELFF.

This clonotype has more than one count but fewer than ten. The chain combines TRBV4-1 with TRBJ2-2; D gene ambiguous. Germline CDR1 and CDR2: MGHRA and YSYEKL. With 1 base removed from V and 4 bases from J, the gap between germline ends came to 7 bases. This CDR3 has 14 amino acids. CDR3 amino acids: CASSQARSTGELFF. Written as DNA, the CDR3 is TGCGCCAGCAGCCAAGCAAGGAGCACCGGGGAGCTGTTTTTT.

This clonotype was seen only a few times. The CDR3 coding sequence is TGTGCCAGCTCACCCCAAGGGGGTGCTTTAAACATTCAGTACTTC. Protein: CASSPQGGALNIQYF. The rearrangement links TRBV18 to TRBJ2-4; TRBD1 might be the D (6 bases). The germline V gene encodes CDR1 KGHSH and CDR2 LQKENI. The CDR3 has 15 residues. Trimming took 3 bases from V and 6 from J, leaving 15 bases between them.

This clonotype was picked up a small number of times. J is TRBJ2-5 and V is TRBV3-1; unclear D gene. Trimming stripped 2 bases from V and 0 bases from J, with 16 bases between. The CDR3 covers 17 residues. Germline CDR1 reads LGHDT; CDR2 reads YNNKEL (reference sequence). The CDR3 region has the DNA TGTGCCAGCAGCCAAAAGGGATTGAGAAGGGACCAAGAGACCCAGTACTTC. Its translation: CASSQKGLRRDQETQYF.

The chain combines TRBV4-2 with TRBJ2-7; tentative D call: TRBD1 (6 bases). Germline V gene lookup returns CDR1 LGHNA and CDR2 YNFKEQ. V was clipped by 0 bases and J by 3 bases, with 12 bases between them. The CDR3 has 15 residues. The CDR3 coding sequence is TGTGCCAGCAGCCAAGATCCCGGGACAAGCTACGAGCAGTACTTC. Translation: CASSQDPGTSYEQYF.

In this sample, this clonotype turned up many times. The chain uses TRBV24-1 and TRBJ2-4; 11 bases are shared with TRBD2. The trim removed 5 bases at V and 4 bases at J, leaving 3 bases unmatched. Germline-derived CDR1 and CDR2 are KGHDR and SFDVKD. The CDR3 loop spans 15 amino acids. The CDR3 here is CATSGSGGAKNIQYF. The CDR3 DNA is TGTGCCACCAGTGGTAGCGGGGGGGCGAAAAACATTCAGTACTTC.

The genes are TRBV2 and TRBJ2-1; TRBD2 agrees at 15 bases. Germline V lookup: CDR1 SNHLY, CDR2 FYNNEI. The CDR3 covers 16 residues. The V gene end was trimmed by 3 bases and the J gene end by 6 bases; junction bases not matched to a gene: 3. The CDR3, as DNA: TGTGCCAGCAGTGAGAGGGGACTAGCGGGGGGCAATGAGCAGTTCTTC. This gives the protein CASSERGLAGGNEQFF.

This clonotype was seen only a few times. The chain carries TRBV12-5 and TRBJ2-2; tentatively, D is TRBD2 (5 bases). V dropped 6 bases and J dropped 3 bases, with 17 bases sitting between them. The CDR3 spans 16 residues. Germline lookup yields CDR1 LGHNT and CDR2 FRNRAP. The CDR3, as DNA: TGTGCTAGTGGCAACTCCCGCGGAGCGGACACCGGGGAGCTGTTTTTT. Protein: CASGNSRGADTGELFF.

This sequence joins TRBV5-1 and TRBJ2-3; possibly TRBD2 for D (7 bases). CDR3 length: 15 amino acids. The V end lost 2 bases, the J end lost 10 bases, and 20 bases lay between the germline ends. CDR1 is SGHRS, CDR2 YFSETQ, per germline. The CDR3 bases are TGCGCCAGCAGCTTAGGGGGGGCCGAAACATCCCCGCAGTATTTT. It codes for CASSLGGAETSPQYF.